These 25 T cell receptor beta chains originate from one sample sequenced in a study of blood T cells in healthy people across ages. A second roughly 6 to 12 cycle PCR used barcoded and J-beta primers. One entry per CDR3 protein results from TCRdb running MiXCR on the 5' RACE reads. The table lists fewer than 2,000,000 distinct CDR3 sequences, about two fifths of them singletons, with 20% to 25% in the top ten. Material for sequencing was blood. Receptors were obtained from a human donor in good health.

This chain uses TRBV29-1 with TRBJ1-1; no clear D. This CDR3 contains 13 residues. Trimming stripped 4 bases from V and 5 bases from J, with 14 bases between. The V gene's germline CDR1 is SQVTM and CDR2 ANQGSEA. In DNA, the CDR3 is TGCAGCGTTGCGGGCAGGTGGGAGACTGAAGCTTTCTTT. This gives the protein CSVAGRWETEAFF.

This clonotype has just a few counts. The J gene is TRBJ1-2, the V gene TRBV6-5, with TRBD1 matching over 8 bases. The ends lost 10 bases at V and 6 bases at J; junction bases unmatched: 7. The CDR3 totals 12 residues. Per the germline V gene, CDR1 is MNHEY and CDR2 is SVGAGI. The CDR3, as DNA: TGTGCCACGAATGACAGGGGTGATGGCTACACCTTC. Translation gives CATNDRGDGYTF.

This clonotype turned up a few times. The chain employs TRBV7-6 and TRBJ1-6; D is possibly TRBD1 (5 bases). Trimming stripped 5 bases from V and 4 bases from J, with 15 bases between. The CDR3 covers 16 residues. Germline V lookup: CDR1 SGHVS, CDR2 FNYEAQ. CDR3 in DNA: TGTGCCAGCAGCCCCGAACCGGGACGGTATAATTCACCCCTCCACTTT. It encodes CASSPEPGRYNSPLHF. The complete variable domain, with remaining parts taken from reference TRBV7-6 and TRBJ1-6, reads GAGVSQSPRYKVTKRGQDVALRCDPISGHVSLYWYRQALGQGPEFLTYFNYEAQQDKSGLPNDRFSAERPEGSISTLTIQRTEQRDSAMYRCASSPEPGRYNSPLHFGNGTRLTVT.

The chain has TRBV7-2 and TRBJ1-4; 9 bases are a match to TRBD1. CDR1 is SGHTA, CDR2 FQGNSA, per germline. This CDR3 has 16 residues. The V segment lost 5 bases and the J segment 8 bases; nucleotides outside the gene matches: 12. For the CDR3, the DNA is TGTGCCAGCAGCCTGAGGTTCACAGGGGGCGAGGAAAAACTGTTTTTT. Translated, it gives CASSLRFTGGEEKLFF.

Comment on this clonotype: A read error is possible here, since a much larger clone lies one base away. The chain recombines TRBV7-9 with TRBJ2-4; the match to TRBD1 covers 7 bases. The last part of the DNA fits TRBJ2-7 better; the J call may be wrong. Germline V gene data show CDR1 as SEHNR and CDR2 as FQNEAQ (reference sequence). The CDR3 is 15 residues long. CDR3 in amino acids: CASSLTGTVHDEQYF. The CDR3 DNA follows: TGTGCCAGCAGTTTAACCGGGACAGTTCATGACGAGCAGTACTTC.

The chain has TRBV28 and TRBJ1-5, with D hard to call. The CDR3 spans 14 residues. The germline gives CDR1 MDHEN, CDR2 SYDVKM. V was pared by 6 bases and J by 4 bases, with 13 bases between. CDR3 DNA: TGTGCCAGCAGCTTCCCTACTACTAATCAGCCCCAGCATTTT. Translating it yields CASSFPTTNQPQHF.

In regard to this clonotype: Its ends do not fully match the called genes, so a read error is possible. The chain uses TRBV20-1 and TRBJ2-1; 12 bases map to TRBD2. The V gene's germline CDR1 is DFQATT and CDR2 SNEGSKA (reference sequence). The CDR3 has 12 amino acids. This CDR3 is CNASGGAGEQFF. The CDR3 DNA reads TGCAATGCTAGCGGGGGGGCAGGTGAGCAGTTCTTC.

The chain couples TRBV5-1 to TRBJ1-1; D is undetermined. This CDR3 has 16 amino acids. The V gene's germline CDR1 is SGHRS and CDR2 YFSETQ. V lost 4 bases and J lost 2, with 18 bases in between. The CDR3 DNA reads TGCGCCAGCAGCCTAGGACCAGAATACAGCAACACTGAAGCTTTCTTT. Translated: CASSLGPEYSNTEAFF.

This clonotype turned up a few times. The chain is built from TRBV7-2 and TRBJ1-6, with D possibly matching TRBD1 (6 bases). The CDR3 spans 15 residues. Germline values: CDR1 SGHTA, CDR2 FQGNSA. Trimming cost V 0 bases and J 9 bases, with 12 bases left between them. The CDR3 here is CASSLALGGGSPLHF. The CDR3, as DNA: TGTGCCAGCAGCTTAGCACTAGGGGGGGGTTCACCCCTCCACTTT.

This chain joins TRBV4-3 and TRBJ2-7; 8 positions match TRBD1. Per the germline V gene, CDR1 is LGHNA and CDR2 is YSLEER. The CDR3 has 16 residues. V dropped 0 bases and J dropped 0; count of bases not matched to a gene: 4. CDR3 bases: TGCGCCAGCAGCCAAGACCACAGGGGGGCCTCCTACGAGCAGTACTTC. It encodes CASSQDHRGASYEQYF.

This clonotype was counted only a few times. V is TRBV6-2 or TRBV6-3 and J is TRBJ2-7; D possibly uses TRBD1 or TRBD2 (6 bases each). V lost 8 bases, J lost 0 bases, and 14 bases lay in between. In germline, CDR1 is MNHEY, CDR2 SVGEGT. This CDR3 spans 14 amino acids. CDR3 sequence reads: CASEDRGVSYEQYF. DNA for the CDR3: TGTGCCAGCGAAGATAGGGGGGTCTCCTACGAGCAGTACTTC.

The chain joins TRBV14 to TRBJ2-7; TRBD2 might be the D (5 bases). Between the trimmed V and J ends, which lost 1 base and 2 bases, there was a span of 15 bases. Germline V gene data show CDR1 as SGHDN and CDR2 as FVKESK. This CDR3 is 16 amino acids long. The CDR3 region has the DNA TGTGCCAGCAGCCAAGTGGATGGACTCGGGGCCTACGAGCAGTACTTC. This codes for CASSQVDGLGAYEQYF.

This clonotype appeared a few times. In DNA form, the CDR3 reads TGCAGCATACGGACAGGGGAATTCAACTCACCCCTCCACTTT. Translated, it gives CSIRTGEFNSPLHF. The V and J genes are TRBV29-1 and TRBJ1-6, with 9 bases that match TRBD1. The V segment lost 8 bases and the J segment 10 bases; nucleotides outside the gene matches: 12. The CDR3 has 14 amino acids. Germline V CDR1 and CDR2: SQVTM, ANQGSEA.

This clonotype has just one count. The V and J genes are TRBV20-1 and TRBJ1-4, with no clear D. This CDR3 comprises 14 residues. V shed 1 base and J shed 6 bases, with 12 bases lying between them. Germline loops: CDR1 DFQATT, CDR2 SNEGSKA (reference sequence). The CDR3 protein is CSARGVDHHEKLFF. The CDR3 DNA is TGCAGTGCTAGAGGGGTGGACCACCATGAAAAACTGTTTTTT.

This clonotype turned up a few times. The gene calls are TRBV20-1 and TRBJ2-1; possibly TRBD2 for D (5 bases). The CDR3 has 16 amino acids. Germline values: CDR1 DFQATT, CDR2 SNEGSKA (reference sequence). V was pared by 6 bases and J by 6 bases, with 24 bases between. The CDR3 reads CSADNSGIPWGNEQFF. CDR3 bases: TGCAGTGCCGACAACTCCGGGATCCCATGGGGCAATGAGCAGTTCTTC.

This clonotype was detected only a few times. The chain has TRBV7-2 and TRBJ2-1, with D unresolved. This CDR3 has 12 amino acids. Per germline, CDR1 SGHTA and CDR2 FQGNSA. Between the trimmed V and J ends, which lost 5 bases and 8 bases, there was a span of 10 bases. CDR3: CASSPASDEQFF. For the CDR3, the DNA is TGTGCCAGCAGCCCCGCGTCGGATGAGCAGTTCTTC.

The chain has TRBV14 and TRBJ1-1; TRBD1 might be the D (6 bases). The V gene lost 4 bases and the J gene lost 0 bases, with 21 bases spanning the gap. The CDR3 is made up of 18 amino acids. CDR1 SGHDN and CDR2 FVKESK come from the germline V gene. CDR3 sequence reads: CASSPRQRQAAMNTEAFF. DNA of the CDR3: TGTGCCAGCAGCCCACGTCAAAGACAGGCGGCGATGAACACTGAAGCTTTCTTT.

This clonotype was seen more than once but under ten times. This chain joins TRBV4-3 and TRBJ1-5; no clear D gene. The CDR3 loop spans 15 amino acids. Germline V gene data show CDR1 as LGHNA and CDR2 as YSLEER. Between the trimmed V and J ends, which lost 0 bases and 5 bases, there was a span of 11 bases. CDR3 amino acids: CASSQDAVFDQPQHF. CDR3 nucleotide sequence: TGCGCCAGCAGCCAAGACGCCGTTTTCGATCAGCCCCAGCATTTT.

V and J are TRBV10-3 and TRBJ2-6; D might be TRBD1 or TRBD2, each matching 5 bases. Germline loops: CDR1 ENHRY, CDR2 SYGVKD. Trimming cost V 8 bases and J 0 bases, with 11 bases left between them. This CDR3 has 15 residues. CDR3 region: CAIAAGSSGANVLTF. In nucleotides, the CDR3 is TGTGCCATCGCTGCAGGGAGCTCTGGGGCCAACGTCCTGACTTTC.

This chain uses TRBV21-1 with TRBJ2-7; TRBD1 is the table's D call, not checked against the DNA. TRBV21-1 is noted as a pseudogene. The CDR3 length is 15 residues. CDR3 amino acids: CASSKHDRESYEQYF. As DNA, the CDR3 is TGTGCCAGCAGCAAGCACGACAGGGAGTCATACGAGCAGTACTTC.

This chain connects TRBV2 to TRBJ1-2; TRBD1 matches at 8 bases. The germline V gene has CDR1 SNHLY and CDR2 FYNNEI. J was trimmed by 4 bases and V by 6 bases; bases with no gene match: 7. The CDR3 is made up of 14 amino acids. CDR3 nucleotides: TGTGCCAGCAGCAGACAGGGGTTCTCCTATGGCTACACCTTC. This translates into CASSRQGFSYGYTF. The full variable domain, with the rest looked up from reference TRBV2 and TRBJ1-2, is EPEVTQTPSHQVTQMGQEVILRCVPISNHLYFYWYRQILGQKVEFLVSFYNNEISEKSEIFDDQFSVERPDGSNFTLKIRSTKLEDSAMYFCASSRQGFSYGYTFGSGTRLTVV.

In its sample, this clonotype was seen a few times. The chain couples TRBV12-3 or TRBV12-4 to TRBJ2-7, with 7 bases that match TRBD1. Unmatched junction bases numbered 5, after V lost 5 bases and J lost 1 base. The CDR3 consists of 14 residues. The CDR3 spells CASSTRQGSYEQYF. CDR3 DNA sequence: TGTGCCAGCAGTACCCGACAGGGATCCTACGAGCAGTACTTC.

This chain uses TRBV5-1 with TRBJ2-7, with unresolved D. The CDR3 contains 14 residues. CDR1 and CDR2 from the germline V gene are SGHRS and YFSETQ. Trimming removed 4 bases from V and 4 bases from J, with 15 bases in between. The CDR3 DNA sequence: TGCGCCAGCAGCCAATCTCCCCCCGGGTACGAGCAGTACTTC. Its protein product is CASSQSPPGYEQYF.

In this sample, this clonotype turned up a few times. The chain joins TRBV4-3 to TRBJ1-2; 8 nucleotides align to TRBD1. Unmatched junction bases numbered 12, after V lost 4 bases and J lost 5 bases. The CDR3 is 16 residues long. The germline V gene encodes CDR1 LGHNA and CDR2 YSLEER. The CDR3 sequence is CASSPSPGQGLYGYTF. The CDR3 region has the DNA TGCGCCAGCAGCCCATCACCCGGACAGGGATTGTATGGCTACACCTTC.

On this clonotype itself: The junction departs from the called germline gene at one end, perhaps through a read error. The chain links TRBV6-1 to TRBJ2-3; TRBD2 aligns across 11 bases. Germline V gene data show CDR1 as MNHNS and CDR2 as SASEGT. This CDR3 has 18 residues. The CDR3 sequence is CASSERQGLAGGTDTRYF. As DNA, the CDR3 is TGTGCCAGCAGTGAAAGACAGGGCCTAGCGGGGGGCACAGATACGCGGTATTTT.